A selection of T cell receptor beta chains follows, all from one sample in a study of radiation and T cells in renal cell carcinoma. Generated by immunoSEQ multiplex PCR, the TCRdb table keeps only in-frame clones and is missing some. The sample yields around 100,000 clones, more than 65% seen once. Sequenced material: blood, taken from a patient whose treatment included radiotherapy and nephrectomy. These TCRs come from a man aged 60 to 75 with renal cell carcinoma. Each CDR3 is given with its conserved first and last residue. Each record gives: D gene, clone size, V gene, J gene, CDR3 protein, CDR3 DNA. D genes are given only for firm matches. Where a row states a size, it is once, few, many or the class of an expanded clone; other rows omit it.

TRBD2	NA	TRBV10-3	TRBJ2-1	CATQSGRPYNEQFF	TGTGCCACCCAAAGCGGGAGACCCTACAATGAGCAGTTCTTC
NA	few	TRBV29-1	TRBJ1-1	CSVEVGFNTEAFF	TGCAGCGTTGAAGTGGGGTTTAACACTGAAGCTTTCTTT
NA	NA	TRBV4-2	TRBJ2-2	CASSQDGLGPRTGELFF	TGTGCCAGCAGCCAAGATGGGCTAGGTCCCCGAACCGGGGAGCTGTTTTTT
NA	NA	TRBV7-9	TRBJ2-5	CASSRRDNQETQYF	TGTGCCAGCAGCCGTAGGGACAACCAAGAGACCCAGTACTTC
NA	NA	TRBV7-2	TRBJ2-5	CASSLEGGETQYF	TGTGCCAGCAGCTTAGAGGGGGGGGAGACCCAGTACTTC
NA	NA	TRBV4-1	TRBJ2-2	CASSQVLERTANTGELFF	TGCGCCAGCAGCCAGGTCCTCGAACGGACAGCGAACACCGGGGAGCTGTTTTTT
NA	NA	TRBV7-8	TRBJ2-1	CASSPMRDVGQFF	TGTGCCAGCAGCCCAATGAGGGACGTAGGGCAGTTCTTC
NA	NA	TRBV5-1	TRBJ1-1	CASSRGPDTEAFF	TGCGCCAGCAGCCGGGGCCCGGACACTGAAGCTTTCTTT
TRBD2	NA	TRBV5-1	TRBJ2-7	CASSASGRIYEQYF	TGCGCCAGCAGCGCTAGCGGGAGAATCTACGAGCAGTACTTC
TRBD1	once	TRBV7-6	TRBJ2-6	CASSDRDRKRLVAGANVLTF	TGTGCCAGCAGCGACCGGGACAGAAAACGTCTCGTTGCTGGGGCCAACGTCCTGACTTTC
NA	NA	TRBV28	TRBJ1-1	CASSFQGPRRAFF	TGTGCCAGCAGCTTCCAGGGTCCCCGAAGAGCTTTCTTT
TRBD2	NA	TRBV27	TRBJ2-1	CASSWGTSGDYNEQFF	TGTGCCAGCAGTTGGGGGACTAGCGGAGACTACAATGAGCAGTTCTTC
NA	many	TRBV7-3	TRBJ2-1	CASSFQGRDEQFF	TGTGCCAGCAGCTTTCAGGGTAGGGATGAGCAGTTCTTC
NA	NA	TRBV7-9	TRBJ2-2	CASSLAGTGELFF	TGTGCCAGCAGCTTGGCAGGGACCGGGGAGCTGTTTTTT
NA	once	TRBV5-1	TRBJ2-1	CASSLARTTYNEQFF	TGCGCCAGCAGCTTGGCTCGTACTACCTACAATGAGCAGTTCTTC
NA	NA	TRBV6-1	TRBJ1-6	CASSESREHSPLHF	TGTGCCAGCAGTGAAAGCCGGGAGCATTCACCCCTCCACTTT
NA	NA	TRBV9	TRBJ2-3	CASSVGFRGPLTDTQYF	TGTGCCAGCAGCGTAGGTTTCAGGGGACCACTCACAGATACGCAGTATTTT
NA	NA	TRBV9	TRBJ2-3	CASSVAADTQYF	TGTGCCAGCAGCGTAGCTGCAGATACGCAGTATTTT
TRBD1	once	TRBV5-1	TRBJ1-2	CARSLSDRVGGYTF	TGCGCCCGCAGCCTCTCGGACAGGGTGGGGGGCTACACCTTC